This record concerns one TCR beta chain sequence. Its antigen remains unidentified. No base qualities exist here, and no much larger clone lies one base off it. The cohort consisted of some 670 healthy bone marrow donors. At the time of sampling, all cohort members were nominally healthy, though unrecorded immune exposures were likely present. The donor was CMV seropositive and belonged to the group of 250 to 300 seropositive cohort members. Every donor gave a peripheral blood sample, and the peripheral blood mononuclear cells from that sample were used for TCR beta sequencing. The Qiagen DNeasy Blood Extraction Kit was used to extract genomic DNA from the blood cell samples. This specimen belongs to a study of cytomegalovirus exposure and HLA in healthy donors (dated by TCRdb to the late 2010s). Background for the entire study: In an earlier analysis of 450 to 750 of the donors, 250 to 350 Gb of sequence data and 117 million unique TCR beta sequences from roughly 180 million T cells were reported. An early release that covered about 600 HLA-typed donors contained about 300 gigabases of sequencing data and around 80 million unique TCR sequences. Of the 350 to 450 genotyped donors, over 65% fell in the genetic ancestry cluster associated with self-reported Caucasian donors. The study aimed to test whether cataloging public T cell receptors could reveal signatures of past pathogen exposure. The study profiled the T cell repertoires of around 700 subjects by immunosequencing and related them to cytomegalovirus serostatus. A separate validation cohort of roughly 130 different subjects was used in addition to the 666-subject first cohort. The study combined high-throughput TCR immunosequencing, statistical association of individual TCRs with disease status, and machine learning to predict cytomegalovirus infection status. To study patterns of TCR occurrence, a later analysis re-analyzed previously published TCR beta repertoires from 550 to 800 donors and added high-resolution HLA genotyping. The later analysis used no new phenotypic data to find candidate immune exposures, relying instead on TCR beta sequences and their occurrence across donors. To decide whether each TCR beta V gene segment behaved as functional or pseudogenic, an earlier analysis of some 540 of the donors relied on high-throughput TCR beta sequencing. Alongside the repertoire data, information on donor age, sex, ethnicity and CMV serostatus was compiled. A later genetic analysis took genome-wide SNP genotypes for about 55% of the roughly 700 donors and used that subset as a discovery cohort. All discovery cohort repertoires had been generated using a single sequencing platform. Class I and class II HLA loci were covered by the typing at four-digit resolution. Typing coverage differed by locus: A, B, C, DRB1 and DQB1 were typed in roughly 629-640 donors, DQA1 in around 500, DPA1 in 606, and DPB1 in 472. A handful of DR-DQ haplotypes were handled as single units for association and clustering because linkage in the cohort was strong. Among 398 genotyped donors of the cohort, an average of 235,054 unique TCR beta nucleotide sequences were sequenced per donor, roughly 18% of them non-productive. What the authors observed across the whole study: In both the original and validation cohorts, the classifier was reported to diagnose cytomegalovirus status with high specificity and sensitivity. When HLA alleles, especially DR and DQ, strongly co-occurred, attributing TCR associations to individual alleles was difficult. In vitro tests confirmed that three of the cytomegalovirus-associated TCR beta chains recognize cytomegalovirus antigens. Most TCR sequences were observed very rarely across donors, whereas some public TCRs were present in many individuals. The earlier analysis of fewer than 750 of the donors excluded roughly 17 rarely observed V segments, including chromosome 9 orphons, because counts were too low. At a false discovery rate of 0.05, a later analysis linked under 20,000 TCR beta sequences to specific HLA alleles. According to a later genetic analysis, donors in an Asian-associated ancestry cluster had fewer N-insertions in productive TCRs than the roughly 670-donor mean. Immune exposure information for the cohort was limited to CMV serostatus. According to a later analysis, parvovirus B19, influenza, CMV and Epstein-Barr virus appeared linked to several top co-occurrence clusters. In an earlier analysis of roughly 500 of the donors, most TCR beta V segments appeared in productive rearrangements about 90% or about 30% of the time, broadly matching IMGT annotations. This cohort had only TCR beta chains sequenced, and the lack of alpha or paired-chain data limited which features could be detected. Because HLA typing was missing for some donors at each locus, association tests included only the typed subset. Linkage disequilibrium might explain the correlated functional status among segregating V segments, but an unknown experimental factor could not be excluded. A later analysis found that HLA-associated TCR beta chains were more clonally expanded and had lower generation probabilities than equally common non-associated chains. Most CMV-associated TCR beta chains appeared to be HLA-restricted in a later analysis, and the HLA associations seemed to be driven largely by CMV exposure. It was suggested by the authors that the approach could potentially be generalized to other disease states and immunological phenotypes. The sequencing pipeline was judged likely to have produced a cluster of highly shared sequence variants as a technical artifact. The presence/absence analyses assumed that sequencing depth was roughly uniform across donors, and that assumption may not be true. In a later analysis, TCR association rates were found to vary across HLA loci, with the most associated TCRs seen for DRB1 alleles and the fewest for HLA-C alleles. An association between a missense DCLRE1C variant and V-gene and J-gene trimming of TCR beta chains was found in a later genetic analysis and replicated in an independent cohort. A further reported finding was that TCR beta sequences accurately predicted the HLA-A and HLA-B alleles for most subjects in the first cohort. The study listed 150 to 200 TCR beta chains as associated with cytomegalovirus.

Library preparation employed the immunoSEQ multiplex PCR assay. The multiplex PCR relied on a mix of 60 forward primers for TCR Vbeta segments and 13 reverse primers for TCR Jbeta segments. The CDR3 region of rearranged TCR beta genes was amplified from genomic DNA by a multiplex PCR assay. Amplified TCR beta libraries were sequenced as 87-base-pair reads on the Illumina HiSeq System. Concerning the study's data processing: Across the 670 or so repertoires, a later analysis counted tens of millions of unique TCR beta chains, around 11 million of which were shared by at least two donors. To remove PCR and sequencing errors, raw reads were error-corrected and collapsed into unique sequences using a nearest-neighbor algorithm that merged closely related sequences. To assign V, D and J gene segments, CDR3 sequences were aligned to IMGT reference sequences. For a sequence to be retained, a match of at least six nucleotides was required to both a V gene segment and a J gene segment. A rearrangement was called productive if the CDR3 had no stop codons and remained in frame with V and J, and every other rearrangement was called non-productive. CDR3 was defined by IMGT convention, running from the second conserved V-encoded cysteine to the conserved J-encoded phenylalanine. Sequences without an unambiguous match to a single V gene segment were excluded from the earlier analysis of about 600 of the donors. An earlier analysis of 500 to 700 of the donors classified V segments as functional when productive rearrangements were above 56.7% and as segregating when the standard deviation between donors was above 5%. To diagnose cytomegalovirus status from the catalog of TCR beta chain sequences, a statistical classification framework was built. V and J gene assignment, in a later analysis, came from comparing TCR nucleotide sequences with IMGT/GENE-DB human TR gene sequences. Using the TCRdist pipeline, a later analysis assigned CDR3 sequences along with most-parsimonious VDJ recombination scenarios. In a later analysis, every TCR beta chain was defined by the combination of its CDR3 amino acid sequence and its V-gene family, and reads without a unique V-gene family were dropped. As a way to deal with suspected cross-contamination and a sequencing artifact, a later analysis dropped over 550 nucleotide sequences that were highly shared and had low generation probability. In a later analysis, a clonal expansion index for each public chain was calculated from normalized within-repertoire ranks of inferred template counts. A later analysis computed generation probabilities with a VDJ recombination model fitted to out-of-frame rearrangements, and checked the results against IGoR. Hypergeometric tests were used in a later analysis to score TCR-TCR, TCR-HLA and TCR-CMV co-occurrence, with a repertoire-size bias correction applied to the TCR pairs. False discovery rates were estimated in a later analysis by permuting HLA or CMV assignments 20 times. In a later analysis, co-occurring TCRs were grouped using DBSCAN, with TCRdist sequence similarity added in when clustering inside HLA-allele-positive subsets. For co-occurrence clustering, repertoires with fewer than 30,000 or more than 120,000 public chains were excluded, along with roughly 5 repertoires with anomalous nucleotide sharing. This immuneACCESS table, as held by TCRdb, lists in-frame sequences with V and J called but not all clones. Of the missing ones, under half trace to an unresolved V gene in checked studies; the others have no known cause. V, J and clone size are taken as reported in that table, and D and trimming were inferred from the DNA itself. The table for this sample lists about 240,000 clones; around 81% of them were counted only once. The ten largest clones capture about 7.5% of the sample.

This receptor was obtained from a woman between 55 and 75 years old in good health and CMV-seropositive. Material: PBMCs.

The DNA sequence reads TGCGCCAGCAGCCCATCAGCGGGAGGTCAGGAGACCCAGTACTTC. The resulting protein is CASSPSAGGQETQYF. The chain is encoded by TRBV5-1 joined to TRBJ2-5; 9 bases in the junction line up with TRBD2. The germline V end is reduced by 4 bases and the J end by 5 bases; junction bases left unmatched: 9. Based on the germline V gene, the CDR1 and CDR2 sequences are SGHRS and YFSETQ. The CDR3 covers 15 residues, taking in both the cysteine and the phenylalanine. CDR3 DNA is the only sequence kept; it has 45 bases, read in frame from the first base.